The 27 T cell receptor beta chains reported below all come from one sample, sequenced in a study of T cell changes during pregnancy in multiple sclerosis. This table comes from immunoSEQ multiplex PCR, and its TCRdb copy is limited to in-frame clones, with some not included. The repertoire has approximately 23,000 clones, roughly nine tenths of them found once; the top ten carry 0.55% to 0.7%. The sequencing used CD4+ T cells from peripheral blood mononuclear cells, collected in the third trimester of pregnancy. All receptors come from a female donor in good health, enrolled as a control in a pregnancy study.

V usage is TRBV5-6 and J usage is TRBJ2-1; a weak D match, TRBD2 (5 bases). Trimming left V 3 bases short and J 0 bases short, with 7 bases between. CDR1 is SGHDT, CDR2 YYEEEE, per germline. The length of the CDR3 is 14 residues. The CDR3 bases are TGTGCCAGCAGCTCGGGGTCCTCCTACAATGAGCAGTTCTTC. It encodes CASSSGSSYNEQFF.

The J gene is TRBJ2-7, the V gene TRBV5-1; 9 bases match TRBD2. Germline trimming cut 7 bases from V and 1 base from J; bases unmatched to any gene: 12. The germline V gene has CDR1 SGHRS and CDR2 YFSETQ. The CDR3 covers 16 residues. CDR3 protein: CASGGGSGSSSYEQYF. For the CDR3, the DNA is TGCGCCAGCGGGGGGGGTAGCGGGAGCTCTTCCTACGAGCAGTACTTC.

Note on this clone: At the DNA level, this CDR3 is encoded by other sequences in the same sample as well. The chain combines TRBV7-2 with TRBJ2-7, with D unresolved. V was cut by 3 bases and J by 4 bases, with 10 bases left in between. This CDR3 spans 13 amino acids. Germline loops: CDR1 SGHTA, CDR2 FQGNSA. This chain's CDR3 is CASSLPGPYEQYF. CDR3 nucleotides: TGTGCCAGCAGCTTGCCGGGTCCTTACGAGCAGTACTTC.

The chain couples TRBV6-5 to TRBJ1-5; TRBD1 aligns across 7 bases. The J segment lost 7 bases and the V segment lost 5 bases, leaving 5 bases of the junction unmatched. This CDR3 has 13 residues. Looked up from germline, CDR1 is MNHEY and CDR2 is SVGAGI. CDR3 sequence: CASSPTGPQPQHF. CDR3 nucleotide sequence: TGTGCCAGCAGTCCGACAGGGCCCCAGCCCCAGCATTTT.

The chain uses TRBV7-9 and TRBJ1-3; 7 bases are a match to TRBD1. J was trimmed by 4 bases and V by 4 bases; bases with no gene match: 16. The V gene's germline CDR1 is SEHNR and CDR2 FQNEAQ (reference sequence). This CDR3 spans 18 amino acids. The CDR3 region has the DNA TGTGCCAGCAGCTATAGTCGGGACAGACCCTTGGGGGGAAACACCATATATTTT. It translates to CASSYSRDRPLGGNTIYF.

V and J are TRBV14 and TRBJ2-7; D gene ambiguous. Looked up from germline, CDR1 is SGHDN and CDR2 is FVKESK. This CDR3 has 12 amino acids. V was cut by 4 bases and J by 3 bases, with 7 bases left in between. The CDR3 protein is CASSPSGYEQYF. CDR3 DNA sequence: TGTGCCAGCAGCCCTTCCGGCTACGAGCAGTACTTC.

This chain uses TRBV11-2 with TRBJ1-1; a weak D match, TRBD1 (6 bases). Between the trimmed V and J ends, which lost 3 bases and 0 bases, there was a span of 8 bases. From germline, CDR1 is SGHAT and CDR2 FQNNGV. CDR3 length: 14 residues. The CDR3 loop reads CASSFTGLNTEAFF. CDR3 nucleotide sequence: TGTGCCAGCAGCTTTACAGGGCTGAACACTGAAGCTTTCTTT.

The chain is built from TRBV19 and TRBJ1-1; 7 nucleotides match TRBD1. Germline CDR1 and CDR2: LNHDA and SQIVND (reference sequence). The CDR3 loop spans 14 amino acids. V gave up 10 bases and J gave up 1 base; unmatched junction bases: 9. The CDR3 loop reads CATGQAQGNTEAFF. The CDR3 DNA is TGTGCCACTGGACAGGCGCAGGGGAACACTGAAGCTTTCTTT.

In its sample, this clone was seen once. V and J are TRBV5-3 and TRBJ2-7; 10 bases are shared with TRBD1. TRBV5-3 is labeled an ORF, and its function is uncertain. The CDR3 length is 15 residues. Trimming took 0 bases from V and 5 from J; bases not matched to a gene: 5. Here the CDR3 reads CARSLETGGIDEQYF. The CDR3 DNA follows: TGTGCCAGAAGCTTGGAGACAGGGGGCATCGACGAGCAGTACTTC.

The chain has TRBV20-1 and TRBJ2-5; D is unclear. The germline gives CDR1 DFQATT, CDR2 SNEGSKA (reference sequence). This CDR3 is built from 10 residues. The V and J ends lost 5 bases and 5 bases respectively, with 6 bases between them. CDR3 loop: CSAGTETQYF. The CDR3 DNA follows: TGCAGTGCTGGCACGGAGACCCAGTACTTC.

This clone was seen once. The V gene is TRBV19, the J gene TRBJ2-1; D not resolved. The CDR3 runs 12 residues. The V and J ends lost 4 bases and 9 bases respectively, with 10 bases between them. From germline, CDR1 is LNHDA and CDR2 SQIVND (reference sequence). The CDR3 coding sequence is TGTGCCAGTAGTACCCCTCTGGCTGAGCAGTTCTTC. It is translated as CASSTPLAEQFF.

The chain couples TRBV7-8 to TRBJ1-1, with TRBD1 matching 7 bases. This CDR3 is built from 16 residues. The germline V gene has CDR1 SGHVS and CDR2 FQNEAQ. With V trimmed by 4 bases and J by 5 bases, 13 bases remained unmatched. CDR3 region: CASSSQQEGAGTEAFF. The CDR3 region has the DNA TGTGCCAGCAGCTCCCAACAGGAGGGGGCAGGAACTGAAGCTTTCTTT.

The V and J genes are TRBV11-1 and TRBJ2-1, with 9 bases lining up with TRBD1. Trimming took 5 bases from V and 10 from J; bases not matched to a gene: 12. This CDR3 has 15 residues. CDR1 is SGHAT, CDR2 FQDESV, per germline (reference sequence). The DNA for the CDR3 is TGTGCCAGCAGCACCCGGGACAGGGTTCCTAGGGAGCAGTTCTTC. It translates to CASSTRDRVPREQFF. Full variable domain (remainder filled in from reference TRBV11-1 and TRBJ2-1): EAEVAQSPRYKITEKSQAVAFWCDPISGHATLYWYRQILGQGPELLVQFQDESVVDDSQLPKDRFSAERLKGVDSTLKIQPAELGDSAMYLCASSTRDRVPREQFFGPGTRLTVL.

With respect to this clone: At one end, the junction sequence differs from germline, possibly due to a read error. This chain connects TRBV4-3 to TRBJ2-7; D remains ambiguous. CDR1 LGHNA and CDR2 YSLEER come from the germline V gene. The CDR3 length is 13 residues. As DNA, the CDR3 is TGCGCCAACAGCCAGGAGCATGGCTACGAGCAGTACTTC. Translating gives CANSQEHGYEQYF.

CDR3 sequence reads: CASSNLGQNEKLFF. Written as DNA, the CDR3 is TGTGCCAGTAGTAACCTCGGACAGAATGAAAAACTGTTTTTT. The gene calls are TRBV19 and TRBJ1-4; D is possibly TRBD1 (6 bases). V lost 4 bases to trimming and J lost 5 bases, with 11 bases between them. Per germline, CDR1 LNHDA and CDR2 SQIVND (reference sequence). This CDR3 spans 14 amino acids.

This chain connects TRBV7-2 to TRBJ2-7, with 7 positions matching TRBD2. Germline V gene sequence: CDR1 SGHTA, CDR2 FQGNSA. There are 14 residues in the CDR3. J lost 4 bases, V lost 5 bases, and 8 bases had no gene match. CDR3 bases: TGTGCCAGCAGCGCCGCGGGAGATTTATACGAGCAGTACTTC. Encoded protein: CASSAAGDLYEQYF. Using reference TRBV7-2 and TRBJ2-7 for the parts outside the CDR3, the full variable domain is GAGVSQSPSNKVTEKGKDVELRCDPISGHTALYWYRQSLGQGLEFLIYFQGNSAPDKSGLPSDRFSAERTGGSVSTLTIQRTQQEDSAVYLCASSAAGDLYEQYFGPGTRLTVT.

J is TRBJ1-1 and V is TRBV14, with TRBD1 matching over 9 bases. This CDR3 contains 16 residues. The germline V gene has CDR1 SGHDN and CDR2 FVKESK. The V and J ends lost 0 bases and 5 bases, in that order; junction bases with no gene match: 7. The chain's CDR3 is CASSQDGDRVITEAFF. The CDR3 region has the DNA TGTGCCAGCAGCCAAGATGGGGACAGGGTAATAACTGAAGCTTTCTTT. The full variable domain, rest sourced from reference TRBV14 and TRBJ1-1, is EAGVTQFPSHSVIEKGQTVTLRCDPISGHDNLYWYRRVMGKEIKFLLHFVKESKQDESGMPNNRFLAERTGGTYSTLKVQPAELEDSGVYFCASSQDGDRVITEAFFGQGTRLTVV.

The CDR3 coding sequence is TGTGCCAGCAGTTCCCCGGGGGGCAGTCAGTATTTT. Its protein product is CASSSPGGSQYF. V and J are TRBV5-5 and TRBJ2-3, with D maybe TRBD2 (7 bases). Germline CDR1 and CDR2: SGHKS and YYEKEE (reference sequence). The CDR3 covers 12 residues. Trimming removed 5 bases at V and 12 bases at J, with 16 bases between.

The V gene is TRBV7-2, the J gene TRBJ2-3; TRBD2 might be the D (6 bases). CDR3 length: 15 residues. V was cut by 1 base and J by 1 base, with 9 bases left in between. CDR1 is SGHTA, CDR2 FQGNSA, per germline. CDR3 region: CASSLDGGGTDTQYF. CDR3 nucleotide sequence: TGTGCCAGCAGCTTAGACGGGGGTGGCACAGATACGCAGTATTTT.

V is TRBV5-4 and J is TRBJ2-2; D unclear. The CDR3 consists of 13 residues. Germline CDR1 SGHNT, CDR2 YYREEE (reference sequence). V lost 0 bases and J 6 bases, leaving 6 bases between the germline ends. The CDR3 region is CASSLDRSGELFF. The DNA of the CDR3 is TGTGCCAGCAGCTTGGATCGTTCCGGGGAGCTGTTTTTT.

The gene calls are TRBV4-3 and TRBJ2-1; 11 nucleotides match TRBD2. The CDR3 sequence is 15 residues long. Germline CDR1 LGHNA, CDR2 YSLEER. V was clipped by 3 bases and J by 7 bases; unmatched bases: 5. CDR3 sequence (DNA): TGCGCCAGCAGCCAGACTAGCGGGGATTGGAATGAGCAGTTCTTC. It yields the protein CASSQTSGDWNEQFF.

This clone was observed a few times. The chain couples TRBV4-2 to TRBJ1-1; no definite D call. CDR1 is LGHNA, CDR2 YNFKEQ, per germline. Trimming left V 0 bases short and J 1 base short, with 3 bases between. The CDR3 runs to 13 residues. CDR3: CASSQDGNTEAFF. CDR3 bases: TGTGCCAGCAGCCAAGACGGGAACACTGAAGCTTTCTTT.

The J gene is TRBJ1-6, the V gene TRBV6-5; perhaps TRBD1 as D (5 bases). The CDR3 has 16 amino acids. The germline CDR1 and CDR2 sequences are MNHEY and SVGAGI. The V gene lost 0 bases and the J gene lost 9 bases, with 15 bases spanning the gap. The CDR3 sequence is CASSYSGAQAPSPLHF. DNA for the CDR3: TGTGCCAGCAGTTACTCAGGGGCGCAGGCTCCTTCACCCCTCCACTTT.

J is TRBJ2-6 and V is TRBV5-8; 7 bases agree with TRBD1. The CDR3 sequence is 16 residues long. The germline gives CDR1 SGHTS, CDR2 YDEGEE. V lost 5 bases, J lost 0 bases, and 5 bases stayed unmatched. CDR3 sequence reads: CASSSTGFSGANVLTF. CDR3 in DNA: TGTGCCAGCAGTTCGACAGGGTTCTCTGGGGCCAACGTCCTGACTTTC.

Concerning this clone: The junction departs from the called germline gene at one end, perhaps through a read error. The rearrangement joins TRBV5-8 to TRBJ1-6, with TRBD1 as a possible D gene (5 bases). There are 14 residues in the CDR3. The germline V gene has CDR1 SGHTS and CDR2 YDEGEE. In DNA, the CDR3 is TGTGCCAGCAGCTTAGGGCAGGGTGTATCACCCCCCCACTTT. Residues: CASSLGQGVSPPHF.

The rearrangement joins TRBV5-1 to TRBJ2-7; weak D call: TRBD2 (6 bases). CDR3 length: 14 residues. CDR1 and CDR2 (germline): SGHRS, YFSETQ. V lost 1 base and J 1 base, leaving 9 bases between the germline ends. In DNA form, the CDR3 reads TGCGCCAGCAGCTTGCTGGGGACTTCCTACGAGCAGTACTTC. Its protein product is CASSLLGTSYEQYF.

The CDR3: CASSEGTGSLYGYTF. CDR3 in DNA: TGTGCCAGCAGCGAGGGGACAGGCTCGCTCTATGGCTACACCTTC. This rearrangement joins TRBV9 to TRBJ1-2, with 8 bases that match TRBD1. J gave up 4 bases and V 3 bases, and 8 bases lay outside the gene matches. This CDR3 is 15 amino acids long. Looked up from germline, CDR1 is SGDLS and CDR2 is YYNGEE. Full variable domain (outside the CDR3, taken from reference TRBV9 and TRBJ1-2): DSGVTQTPKHLITATGQRVTLRCSPRSGDLSVYWYQQSLDQGLQFLIQYYNGEERAKGNILERFSAQQFPDLHSELNLSSLELGDSALYFCASSEGTGSLYGYTFGSGTRLTVV.